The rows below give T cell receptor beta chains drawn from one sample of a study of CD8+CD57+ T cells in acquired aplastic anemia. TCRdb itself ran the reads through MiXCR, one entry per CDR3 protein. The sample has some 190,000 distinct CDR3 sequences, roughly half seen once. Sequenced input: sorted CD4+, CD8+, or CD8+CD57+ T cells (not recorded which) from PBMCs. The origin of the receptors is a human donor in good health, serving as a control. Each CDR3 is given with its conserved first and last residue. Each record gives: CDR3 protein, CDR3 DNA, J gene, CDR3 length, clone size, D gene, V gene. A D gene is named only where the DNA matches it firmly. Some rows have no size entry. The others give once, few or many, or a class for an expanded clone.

CASSKLTGGHEQYF	TGTGCCAGCAGTAAATTGACAGGGGGCCACGAGCAGTACTTC	TRBJ2-7	14	.	TRBD1	TRBV10-3
CASSSAIFGQGGYGYTF	TGCGCCAGCAGCTCGGCCATCTTTGGACAGGGAGGCTATGGCTACACCTTC	TRBJ1-2	17	.	TRBD1	TRBV7-2
CSALAGGSEQYF	TGCAGTGCCCTAGCGGGGGGCTCCGAGCAGTACTTC	TRBJ2-7	12	.	TRBD2	TRBV20-1
CASSLMREVNTEAFF	TGTGCCAGCAGCCTCATGAGGGAGGTAAACACTGAAGCTTTCTTT	TRBJ1-1	15	.	.	TRBV7-2
CASSPQGTGDYEQYF	TGTGCCAGCAGCCCACAGGGAACCGGGGACTACGAGCAGTACTTC	TRBJ2-7	15	.	.	TRBV7-6
CSASGHNEQFF	TGCAGTGCTAGCGGCCACAATGAGCAGTTCTTC	TRBJ2-1	11	.	.	TRBV20-1
CAGENTIYF	TGTGCGGGTGAAAACACCATATATTTT	TRBJ1-3	9	many	.	TRBV6-4
CASSLEGTGYQPQHF	TGTGCCAGCAGCTTGGAAGGGACAGGGTATCAGCCCCAGCATTTT	TRBJ1-5	15	.	TRBD1	TRBV5-5
CATSDAASGGPDTQYF	TGTGCCACCAGTGATGCCGCTAGCGGGGGCCCAGATACGCAGTATTTT	TRBJ2-3	16	many	TRBD2	TRBV24-1
CASSEAGSNQPQHF	TGTGCCAGCAGTGAAGCGGGAAGCAATCAGCCCCAGCATTTT	TRBJ1-5	14	.	.	TRBV25-1
CASSPEAAGAGELFF	TGCGCCAGCAGCCCCGAAGCGGCGGGAGCCGGGGAGCTGTTTTTT	TRBJ2-2	15	.	TRBD2	TRBV4-3
CASSLPGVANIQYF	TGTGCCAGCAGCTTACCGGGGGTTGCGAACATTCAGTACTTC	TRBJ2-4	14	many	.	TRBV7-6
CASSFLIGTTEAFF	TGTGCCAGTAGTTTCTTGATCGGCACCACTGAAGCTTTCTTT	TRBJ1-1	14	.	.	TRBV19
CASSLNGWSGNTIYF	TGCGCCAGCAGCCTTAATGGTTGGTCTGGAAACACCATATATTTT	TRBJ1-3	15	many	.	TRBV4-1
CAWSVVEKTQYF	TGTGCCTGGAGTGTAGTGGAGAAGACCCAGTACTTC	TRBJ2-5	12	.	.	TRBV30
CASDQGQGRTVRRYF	TGTGCCAGCGATCAAGGACAGGGACGAACGGTGCGTCGGTATTTT	TRBJ2-3	15	many	TRBD1	TRBV12-3/TRBV12-4
CASSLGRLVGQETQYF	TGTGCTAGCAGCTTAGGGAGGCTAGTGGGGCAAGAGACCCAGTACTTC	TRBJ2-5	16	once	.	TRBV7-6
CASSLAGGTTHF	TGTGCCAGCAGCTTAGCGGGGGGGACCACGCACTTC	TRBJ2-7	12	once	TRBD2	TRBV7-9
CASSEGQGVYEQYF	TGTGCCAGCAGTGAGGGACAGGGAGTTTACGAGCAGTACTTC	TRBJ2-7	14	.	TRBD1	TRBV25-1
CASSPLSGGATDTQYF	TGTGCCAGCAGTCCGCTTAGCGGGGGAGCCACAGATACGCAGTATTTT	TRBJ2-3	16	many	TRBD2	TRBV6-5
CASSLPNPAGASTEAFF	TGCGCCAGCAGCCTTCCGAACCCAGCGGGGGCGAGCACTGAAGCTTTCTTT	TRBJ1-1	17	once	.	TRBV5-1
CASRDRISASPLHF	TGCGCCAGCAGGGACAGAATAAGTGCATCACCCCTCCACTTT	TRBJ1-6	14	.	.	TRBV10-2
CASSPNLGGEKLFF	TGTGCTAGCAGCCCGAACCTGGGGGGGGAAAAACTGTTTTTT	TRBJ1-4	14	.	.	TRBV7-3
CAISESTGTGSNQPQHF	TGTGCCATCAGTGAGTCCACCGGGACAGGGAGCAATCAGCCCCAGCATTTT	TRBJ1-5	17	once	TRBD1	TRBV10-3
CASSESPIYTGELFF	TGTGCCAGCAGTGAGTCTCCTATATACACCGGGGAGCTGTTTTTT	TRBJ2-2	15	.	.	TRBV2
CASSFPHDSGGAAGGEQFF	TGTGCCAGCAGCTTCCCCCATGATAGCGGGGGGGCCGCCGGGGGTGAGCAGTTCTTC	TRBJ2-1	19	many	TRBD2	TRBV7-8
CASSQTYTGYGYTF	TGTGCCAGCAGTCAAACTTATACTGGCTATGGCTACACCTTC	TRBJ1-2	14	.	.	TRBV6-7
CASSLGSGGELAKNIQYF	TGTGCCAGTAGTCTGGGTAGCGGGGGAGAACTAGCCAAAAACATTCAGTACTTC	TRBJ2-4	18	many	TRBD2	TRBV19
CASSPGQNNQPQHF	TGCGCCAGCAGCCCGGGACAGAACAATCAGCCCCAGCATTTT	TRBJ1-5	14	many	TRBD1	TRBV5-1
CASSLPPRWVGGTEAFF	TGTGCCAGCAGCCTTCCCCCCCGCTGGGTGGGGGGCACTGAAGCTTTCTTT	TRBJ1-1	17	many	.	TRBV14
CASSVVGTGGDGGYTF	TGTGCCAGCAGCGTAGTGGGAACAGGGGGCGATGGTGGCTACACCTTC	TRBJ1-2	16	.	TRBD1	TRBV9
CATTRFRGPGANVLTF	TGTGCCACCACGCGCTTTCGGGGGCCTGGGGCCAACGTCCTGACTTTC	TRBJ2-6	16	many	.	TRBV2
CASSAATGLSYEQYF	TGTGCCAGCAGCGCTGCGACCGGGCTATCCTACGAGCAGTACTTC	TRBJ2-7	15	.	.	TRBV7-2
CASSYSGQGRVQPQHF	TGTGCCAGCAGTTACTCGGGGCAGGGGAGGGTGCAGCCCCAGCATTTT	TRBJ1-5	16	many	.	TRBV6-2/TRBV6-3
CSESIPGTSQYF	TGCAGTGAGTCCATTCCCGGGACCTCCCAGTACTTC	TRBJ2-5	12	many	.	TRBV20-1
CASSLSAGTGGFHEQYF	TGTGCCAGCAGCCTATCTGCCGGGACAGGGGGCTTCCACGAGCAGTACTTC	TRBJ2-7	17	.	TRBD1	TRBV7-8
CSALLGRQGSYEQYF	TGCAGTGCCCTTCTAGGGCGACAGGGTTCCTACGAGCAGTACTTC	TRBJ2-7	15	.	TRBD1	TRBV20-1
CATSRVDQPQHF	TGTGCCACCAGCAGAGTCGATCAGCCCCAGCATTTT	TRBJ1-5	12	many	.	TRBV15
CSARDRGWEYNEQFF	TGCAGTGCTAGGGACAGGGGATGGGAATACAATGAGCAGTTCTTC	TRBJ2-1	15	.	TRBD1	TRBV20-1
CASGLVSGELFF	TGTGCTAGTGGTTTGGTAAGCGGGGAGCTGTTTTTT	TRBJ2-2	12	.	.	TRBV12-5
CASSRTGDRGQPQHF	TGTGCCAGCAGCCGGACCGGGGACAGGGGTCAGCCCCAGCATTTT	TRBJ1-5	15	many	TRBD1	TRBV5-6
CSVEGGVGLGVYEQYF	TGCAGCGTTGAAGGGGGAGTGGGACTAGGCGTCTACGAGCAGTACTTC	TRBJ2-7	16	.	TRBD2	TRBV29-1
CASSFLVAGDLNSYEQYF	TGTGCCAGCAGCTTCCTGGTGGCAGGGGACCTGAACTCCTACGAGCAGTACTTC	TRBJ2-7	18	.	.	TRBV7-2
CASSFRTGRTGANVLTF	TGTGCCAGCAGCTTTAGGACAGGTCGGACTGGGGCCAACGTCCTGACTTTC	TRBJ2-6	17	few	TRBD1	TRBV5-6
CSARSTGKGYYGYTF	TGCAGTGCTAGGTCCACAGGGAAAGGATACTATGGCTACACCTTC	TRBJ1-2	15	many	.	TRBV20-1